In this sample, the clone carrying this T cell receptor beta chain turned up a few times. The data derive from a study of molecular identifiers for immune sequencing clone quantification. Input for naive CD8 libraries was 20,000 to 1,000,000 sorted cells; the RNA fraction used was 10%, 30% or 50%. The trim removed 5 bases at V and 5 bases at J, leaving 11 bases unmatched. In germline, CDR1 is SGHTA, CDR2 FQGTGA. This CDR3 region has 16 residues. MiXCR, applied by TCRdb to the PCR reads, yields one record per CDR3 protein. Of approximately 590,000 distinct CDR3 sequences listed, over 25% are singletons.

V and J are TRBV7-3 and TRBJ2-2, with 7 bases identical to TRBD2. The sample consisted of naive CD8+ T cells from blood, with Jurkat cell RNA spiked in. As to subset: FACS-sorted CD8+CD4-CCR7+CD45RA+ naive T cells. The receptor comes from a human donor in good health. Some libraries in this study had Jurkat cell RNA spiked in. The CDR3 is CASSPWGGRGTGELFF. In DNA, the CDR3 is TGTGCCAGCAGCCCCTGGGGCGGGAGAGGAACCGGGGAGCTGTTTTTT.